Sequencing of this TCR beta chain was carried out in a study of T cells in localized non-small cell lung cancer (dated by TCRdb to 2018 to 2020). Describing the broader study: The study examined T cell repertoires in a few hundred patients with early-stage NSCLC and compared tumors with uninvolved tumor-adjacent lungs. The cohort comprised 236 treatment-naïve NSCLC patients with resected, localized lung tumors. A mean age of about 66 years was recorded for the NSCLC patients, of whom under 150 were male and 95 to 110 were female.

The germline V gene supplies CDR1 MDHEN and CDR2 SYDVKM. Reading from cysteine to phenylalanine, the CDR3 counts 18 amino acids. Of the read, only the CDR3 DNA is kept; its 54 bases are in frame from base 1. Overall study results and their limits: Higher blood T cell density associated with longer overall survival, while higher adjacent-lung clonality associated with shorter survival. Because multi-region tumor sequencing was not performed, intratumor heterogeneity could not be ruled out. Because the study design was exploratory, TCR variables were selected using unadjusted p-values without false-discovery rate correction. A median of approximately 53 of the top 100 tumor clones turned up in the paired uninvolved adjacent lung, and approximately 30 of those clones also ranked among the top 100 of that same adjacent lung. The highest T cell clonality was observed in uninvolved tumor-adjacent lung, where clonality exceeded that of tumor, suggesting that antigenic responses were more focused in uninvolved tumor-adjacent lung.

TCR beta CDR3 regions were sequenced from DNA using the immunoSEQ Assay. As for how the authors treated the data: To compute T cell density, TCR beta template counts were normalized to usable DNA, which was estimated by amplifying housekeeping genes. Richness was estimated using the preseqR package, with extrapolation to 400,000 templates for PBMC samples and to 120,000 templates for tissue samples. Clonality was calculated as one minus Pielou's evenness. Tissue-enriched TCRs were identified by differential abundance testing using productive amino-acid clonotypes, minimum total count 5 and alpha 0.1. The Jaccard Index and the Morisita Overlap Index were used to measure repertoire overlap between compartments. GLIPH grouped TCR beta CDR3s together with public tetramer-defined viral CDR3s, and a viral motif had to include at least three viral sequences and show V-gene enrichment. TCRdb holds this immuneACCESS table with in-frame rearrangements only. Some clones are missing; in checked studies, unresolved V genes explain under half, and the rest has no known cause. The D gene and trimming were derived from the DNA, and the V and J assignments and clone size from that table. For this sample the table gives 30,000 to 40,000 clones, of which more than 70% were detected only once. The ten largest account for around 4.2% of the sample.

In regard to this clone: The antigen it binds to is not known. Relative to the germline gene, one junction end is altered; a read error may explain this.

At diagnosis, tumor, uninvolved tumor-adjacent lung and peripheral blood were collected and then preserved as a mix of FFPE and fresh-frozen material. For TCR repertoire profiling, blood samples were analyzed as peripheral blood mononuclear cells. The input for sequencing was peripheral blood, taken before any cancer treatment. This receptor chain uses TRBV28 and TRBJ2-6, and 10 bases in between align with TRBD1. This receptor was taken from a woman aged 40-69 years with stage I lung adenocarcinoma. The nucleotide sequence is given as TGTGCCAGCAGCCAACTGGGACAGGGGAGCTCTCGGGCCAACGTCCTGACTTTC. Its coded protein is CASSQLGQGSSRANVLTF.